The 17 T cell receptor beta chains below were found in one sample sequenced in a study of T cells in Graves' hyperthyroidism and ophthalmopathy. It was RNA transcripts that yielded the amplified TCR beta CDR3 regions. First-round RT-PCR targeting the TCR CDR3 was performed with the HTBI primer set. MiXCR, applied by TCRdb to the multiplex PCR reads, yields one record per CDR3 protein. The sample has about 600,000 distinct CDR3 sequences, roughly 15% seen once. The sequenced material came from blood. Receptor source: a woman aged 50 to 60 with Graves' ophthalmopathy.

In its sample, this clonotype was seen many times. The V call is TRBV12-3 or TRBV12-4, the J call TRBJ2-3; possibly TRBD2 for D (5 bases). Trimming left V 7 bases short and J 5 bases short, with 16 bases between. This CDR3 comprises 14 residues. CDR3 loop: CASTETEVGDTQYF. In DNA, the CDR3 is TGTGCCAGCACTGAAACGGAGGTAGGAGATACGCAGTATTTT.

The chain recombines TRBV19 with TRBJ2-3; D possibly corresponds to TRBD2 (6 bases). The V gene's germline CDR1 is LNHDA and CDR2 SQIVND (reference sequence). V shed 9 bases and J shed 3 bases, with 13 bases lying between them. The CDR3 consists of 13 residues. CDR3: CASPSVRTDTQYF. CDR3 nucleotides: TGTGCCAGCCCTAGCGTCCGAACAGATACGCAGTATTTT.

This clonotype was picked up many times. The chain has TRBV11-3 and TRBJ2-2, with 9 bases matching TRBD2. Losses at the gene ends were 5 bases for V and 6 bases for J; bases not matched to a gene: 13. Germline assignment: CDR1 SGHNT and CDR2 YENEEA. The CDR3 length is 17 residues. CDR3 residues: CASSAQPLAGDPGELFF. The CDR3 DNA is TGTGCCAGCAGCGCCCAACCCTTAGCGGGAGATCCCGGGGAGCTGTTTTTT.

This clonotype was counted many times. CDR3 in amino acids: CASSLGGRGYNEQFF. The CDR3 bases are TGTGCCAGCAGCCTTGGCGGGAGGGGATACAATGAGCAGTTCTTC. The gene calls are TRBV27 and TRBJ2-1; 9 bases align to TRBD2. CDR1 and CDR2 from the germline V gene are MNHEY and SMNVEV (reference sequence). The CDR3 contains 15 residues. Germline trimming cut 6 bases from V and 4 bases from J; bases unmatched to any gene: 7.

The genes are TRBV27 and TRBJ1-1; weak D call: TRBD1 (5 bases). Germline assignment: CDR1 MNHEY and CDR2 SMNVEV (reference sequence). V gave up 4 bases and J gave up 4 bases, with 10 bases separating them. There are 13 residues in the CDR3. The CDR3 DNA sequence: TGTGCCAGCAGTTCGACAGCTACCACTGAAGCTTTCTTT. Its translation is CASSSTATTEAFF.

This chain links TRBV20-1 with TRBJ2-1; D remains ambiguous. The CDR3 spans 17 residues. Per germline, CDR1 DFQATT and CDR2 SNEGSKA (reference sequence). Trimming took off 0 bases at V and 0 bases at J, with 15 bases between the two ends. The CDR3 coding sequence is TGCAGTGCTAGAGATTTTCCCGACAAGGGCTCCTACAATGAGCAGTTCTTC. Encoded protein: CSARDFPDKGSYNEQFF.

Ten or more counts support this clonotype. V and J are TRBV5-1 and TRBJ2-1, with 7 bases lining up with TRBD1. With V trimmed by 4 bases and J by 5 bases, 6 bases remained unmatched. Per germline, CDR1 SGHRS and CDR2 YFSETQ. The CDR3 sequence is 14 residues long. CDR3 coding DNA: TGCGCCAGCAGCACCGGGACAGTAAACAATGAGCAGTTCTTC. Its translation: CASSTGTVNNEQFF.

This clonotype has ten or more counts. The chain employs TRBV15 and TRBJ2-7, with TRBD2 matching 10 bases. CDR1 is LNHNV and CDR2 is YYDKDF in the germline V gene (reference sequence). The CDR3 spans 17 residues. V gave up 3 bases and J gave up 3 bases; unmatched junction bases: 11. The CDR3 loop reads CATSSTSGDPNSYEQYF. CDR3 in DNA: TGTGCCACCAGCAGCACTAGCGGGGACCCGAACAGCTACGAGCAGTACTTC.

This chain joins TRBV6-1 and TRBJ2-5; D might be TRBD1 or TRBD2, each matching 6 bases. The germline CDR1 and CDR2 sequences are MNHNS and SASEGT. Trimming left V 11 bases short and J 2 bases short, with 15 bases between. CDR3 length equals 13 residues. CDR3 sequence: CADSRGPQETQYF. Here the CDR3 DNA reads TGTGCCGACTCTCGGGGGCCTCAAGAGACCCAGTACTTC.

In this sample, this clonotype turned up many times. The rearrangement joins TRBV7-9 to TRBJ2-2, with 8 bases that match TRBD2. Trimming at V came to 5 bases and at J to 5 bases, leaving 13 bases not matched to a gene. CDR3 length equals 17 residues. Germline CDR1 reads SEHNR; CDR2 reads FQNEAQ (reference sequence). The CDR3: CASSLEQGLVTTGELFF. The CDR3 DNA follows: TGTGCCAGCAGCCTTGAACAGGGACTAGTGACGACCGGGGAGCTGTTTTTT.

This clonotype was counted ten times or more. V gene TRBV5-1 combines with J gene TRBJ2-1; D is possibly TRBD1 or TRBD2 (5 bases each). Germline CDR1 is SGHRS and CDR2 is YFSETQ. Deletions cut 2 bases from V and 3 bases from J, with 9 bases between. The CDR3 loop spans 14 amino acids. CDR3 in amino acids: CASSLRDRYNEQFF. The DNA for the CDR3 is TGCGCCAGCAGCTTACGGGACCGCTACAATGAGCAGTTCTTC.

As to this clonotype: A single base separates this from a much larger clone, so it may be a read error. V usage is TRBV28 and J usage is TRBJ1-5; no clear D. In germline, CDR1 is MDHEN, CDR2 SYDVKM. This CDR3 has 16 residues. V lost 0 bases to trimming and J lost 0 bases, with 9 bases between them. The CDR3 nucleotides are TGTGCCAGCAGTTTATGGGACGGTAATAGCAATCAGCCCCAGCATTTT. Protein sequence: CASSLWDGNSNQPQHF.

This clonotype was seen ten or more times. V gene TRBV10-3 combines with J gene TRBJ2-1, with 8 nucleotides matching TRBD2. With V trimmed by 1 base and J by 8 bases, 7 bases remained unmatched. Germline-derived CDR1 and CDR2 are ENHRY and SYGVKD. This CDR3 has 15 amino acids. For the CDR3, the DNA is TGTGCCATCAGTGAGTTAAGCGGGAGTTTCGATGAGCAGTTCTTC. It encodes CAISELSGSFDEQFF.

Notes on this clonotype: Since a much larger clone is just one base distant, this may be a read error. The V and J genes are TRBV11-2 and TRBJ2-7, with TRBD2 matching 8 bases. V shed 0 bases, J shed 6 bases, and the junction held 10 bases outside the gene matches. Germline loops: CDR1 SGHAT, CDR2 FQNNGV. The CDR3 contains 16 residues. Here the CDR3 reads CASSLDSRTSFREQYF. In DNA, the CDR3 is TGTGCCAGCAGCTTAGATTCCCGGACTAGCTTCCGCGAGCAGTACTTC.

This clonotype turned up a few times. CDR3 protein: CASSSGTRGSYNEQFF. In DNA form, the CDR3 reads TGCGCCAGCAGCTCAGGGACTCGGGGTTCCTACAATGAGCAGTTCTTC. The chain has TRBV5-1 and TRBJ2-1; perhaps TRBD2 as D (6 bases). CDR1 is SGHRS and CDR2 is YFSETQ in the germline V gene. The CDR3 runs 16 residues. Trimming shortened V by 3 bases and J by 1 base, and 14 bases separated the two germline ends. Variable domain in full (rest from reference TRBV5-1 and TRBJ2-1): KAGVTQTPRYLIKTRGQQVTLSCSPISGHRSVSWYQQTPGQGLQFLFEYFSETQRNKGNFPGRFSGRQFSNSRSEMNVSTLELGDSALYLCASSSGTRGSYNEQFFGPGTRLTVL.

This clonotype was seen ten or more times. This chain connects TRBV28 to TRBJ1-1, with D perhaps matching TRBD1 (6 bases). Trimming removed 2 bases at V and 3 bases at J, with 16 bases between. Germline CDR1 and CDR2: MDHEN and SYDVKM. The CDR3 length is 16 residues. CDR3 sequence: CASSLMLTGRYTEAFF. Written as DNA, the CDR3 is TGTGCCAGCAGTTTAATGCTTACAGGGCGTTACACTGAAGCTTTCTTT.

The chain carries TRBV14 and TRBJ2-7, with 12 bases matching TRBD2. The CDR3 consists of 15 residues. Per germline, CDR1 SGHDN and CDR2 FVKESK. V lost 2 bases to trimming and J lost 4 bases; unmatched junction nucleotides: 3. CDR3 nucleotide sequence: TGTGCCAGCAGCCAACGGACTAGCGGGATGTACGAGCAGTACTTC. Its translation is CASSQRTSGMYEQYF.